The table lists the clone carrying this T cell receptor (beta chain) with a few counts. This specimen belongs to a study of cytomegalovirus exposure and HLA in healthy donors. The CDR3 is made up of 13 amino acids. V shed 3 bases and J 8 bases; nucleotides not matched to a gene: 1. Germline V gene lookup returns CDR1 SGHRS and CDR2 YFSETQ. This PCR relied on a set of 60 Vbeta primers and 13 Jbeta primers. Profiled with immunoSEQ multiplex PCR; TCRdb holds only in-frame clones, not every one. Of about 130,000 clones in the sample, approximately 8.9% were seen once. The specimen sequenced was PBMCs. The receptor's source is a woman in her thirties or forties in good health and CMV-seropositive. The rearrangement joins TRBV5-1 to TRBJ2-2, with 10 nucleotides matching TRBD1. The CDR3 DNA reads TGCGCCAGCAGCTCGGACAGGGGGGGGGAGCTGTTTTTT. Its translation is CASSSDRGGELFF. Full variable domain (outside the CDR3, taken from reference TRBV5-1 and TRBJ2-2): KAGVTQTPRYLIKTRGQQVTLSCSPISGHRSVSWYQQTPGQGLQFLFEYFSETQRNKGNFPGRFSGRQFSNSRSEMNVSTLELGDSALYLCASSSDRGGELFFGEGSRLTVL.